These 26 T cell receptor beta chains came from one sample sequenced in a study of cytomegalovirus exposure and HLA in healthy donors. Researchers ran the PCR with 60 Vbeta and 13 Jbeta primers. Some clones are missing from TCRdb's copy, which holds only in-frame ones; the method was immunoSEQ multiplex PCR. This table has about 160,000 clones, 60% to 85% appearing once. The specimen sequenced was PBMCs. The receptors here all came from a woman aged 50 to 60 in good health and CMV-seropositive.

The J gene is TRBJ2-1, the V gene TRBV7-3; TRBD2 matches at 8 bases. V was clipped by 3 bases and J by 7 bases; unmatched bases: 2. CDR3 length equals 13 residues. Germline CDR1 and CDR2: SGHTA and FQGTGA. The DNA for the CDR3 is TGTGCCAGCAGCTTCGGGGGGGGTAATGAGCAGTTCTTC. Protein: CASSFGGGNEQFF.

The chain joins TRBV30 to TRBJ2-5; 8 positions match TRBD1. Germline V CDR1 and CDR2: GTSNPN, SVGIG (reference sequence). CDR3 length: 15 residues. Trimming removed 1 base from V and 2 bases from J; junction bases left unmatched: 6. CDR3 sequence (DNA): TGTGCCTGGAGTGACGACAGGGGTAGGCAAGAGACCCAGTACTTC. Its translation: CAWSDDRGRQETQYF.

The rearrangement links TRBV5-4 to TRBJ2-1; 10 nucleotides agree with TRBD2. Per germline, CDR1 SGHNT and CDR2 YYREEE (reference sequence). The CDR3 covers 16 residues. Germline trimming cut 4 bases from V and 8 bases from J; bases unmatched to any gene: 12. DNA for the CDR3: TGTGCCAGCAGCCGCTTTGGCAGCGGGGGGGTCCATGAGCAGTTCTTC. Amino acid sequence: CASSRFGSGGVHEQFF.

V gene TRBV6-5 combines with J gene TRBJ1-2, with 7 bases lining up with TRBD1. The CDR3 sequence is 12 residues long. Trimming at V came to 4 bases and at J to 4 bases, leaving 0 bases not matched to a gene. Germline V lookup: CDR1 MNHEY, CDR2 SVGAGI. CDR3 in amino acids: CASSWDSYGYTF. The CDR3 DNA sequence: TGTGCCAGCAGTTGGGACAGCTATGGCTACACCTTC.

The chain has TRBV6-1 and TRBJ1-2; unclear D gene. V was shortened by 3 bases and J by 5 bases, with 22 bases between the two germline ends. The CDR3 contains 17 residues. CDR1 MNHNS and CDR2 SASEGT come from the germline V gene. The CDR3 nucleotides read TGTGCCAGCAGTGACCCCCCAGGTCCAAGGCCCCATTATGGCTACACCTTC. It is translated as CASSDPPGPRPHYGYTF.

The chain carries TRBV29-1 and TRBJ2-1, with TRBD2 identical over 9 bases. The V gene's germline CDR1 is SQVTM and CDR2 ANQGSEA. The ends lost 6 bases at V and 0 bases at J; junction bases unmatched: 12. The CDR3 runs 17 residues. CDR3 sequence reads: CSVTPLRGGGSYNEQFF. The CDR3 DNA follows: TGCAGCGTGACCCCTTTGCGGGGGGGCGGCTCCTACAATGAGCAGTTCTTC.

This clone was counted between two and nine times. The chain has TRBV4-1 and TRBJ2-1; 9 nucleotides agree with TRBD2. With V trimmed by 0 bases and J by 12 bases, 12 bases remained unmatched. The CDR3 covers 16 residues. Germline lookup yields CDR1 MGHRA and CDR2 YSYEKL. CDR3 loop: CASSQDSAGGRGWQFF. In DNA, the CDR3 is TGCGCCAGCAGCCAAGATTCAGCGGGGGGACGTGGGTGGCAGTTCTTC.

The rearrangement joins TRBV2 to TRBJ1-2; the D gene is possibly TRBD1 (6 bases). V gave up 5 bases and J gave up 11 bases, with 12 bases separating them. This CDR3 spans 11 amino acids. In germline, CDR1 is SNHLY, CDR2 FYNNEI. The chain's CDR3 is CASSRTVLYTF. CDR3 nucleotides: TGTGCCAGCAGTAGGACAGTGTTGTACACCTTC.

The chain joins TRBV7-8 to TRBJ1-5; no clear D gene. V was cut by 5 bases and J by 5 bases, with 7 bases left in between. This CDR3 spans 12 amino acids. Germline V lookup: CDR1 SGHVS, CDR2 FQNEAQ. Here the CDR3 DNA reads TGTGCCAGCAGCGCGTACGATCAGCCCCAGCATTTT. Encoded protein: CASSAYDQPQHF.

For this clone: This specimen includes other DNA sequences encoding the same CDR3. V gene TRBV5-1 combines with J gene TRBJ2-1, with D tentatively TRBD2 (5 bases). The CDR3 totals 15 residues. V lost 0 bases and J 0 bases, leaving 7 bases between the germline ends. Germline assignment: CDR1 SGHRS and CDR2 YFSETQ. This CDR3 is CASSLAGSSYNEQFF. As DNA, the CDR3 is TGCGCCAGCAGCTTGGCGGGGAGCTCCTACAATGAGCAGTTCTTC.

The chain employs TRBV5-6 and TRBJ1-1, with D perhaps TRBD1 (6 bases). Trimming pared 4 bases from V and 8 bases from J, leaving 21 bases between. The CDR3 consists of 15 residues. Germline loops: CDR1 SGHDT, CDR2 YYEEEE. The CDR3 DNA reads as TGTGCCAGCAGCCTCCCACGGGGGGGCCGGTGGGAAGCTTTCTTT. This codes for CASSLPRGGRWEAFF.

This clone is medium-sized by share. CDR3 bases: TGTGCCAGCAGCCCGGGCCCGGAGGGCTATGGCTACACCTTC. Translation gives CASSPGPEGYGYTF. V gene TRBV5-6 combines with J gene TRBJ1-2; D remains unclear. Looked up from germline, CDR1 is SGHDT and CDR2 is YYEEEE. The CDR3 has 14 amino acids. Trimming removed 4 bases from V and 4 bases from J, with 14 bases in between.

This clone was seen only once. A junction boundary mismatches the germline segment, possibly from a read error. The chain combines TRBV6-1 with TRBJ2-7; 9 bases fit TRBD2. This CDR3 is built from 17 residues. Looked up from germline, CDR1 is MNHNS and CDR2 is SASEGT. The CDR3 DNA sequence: TGTGCCAGCGGTGACCTGGGGGGTCGGACTAGCGTATACGAGCAGTACTTC. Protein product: CASGDLGGRTSVYEQYF.

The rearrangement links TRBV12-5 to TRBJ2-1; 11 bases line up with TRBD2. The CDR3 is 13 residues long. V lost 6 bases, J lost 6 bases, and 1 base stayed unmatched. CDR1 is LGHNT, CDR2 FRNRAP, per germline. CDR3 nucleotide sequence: TGTGCTAGTGGACTAGCGGGGGTCAATGAGCAGTTCTTC. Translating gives CASGLAGVNEQFF. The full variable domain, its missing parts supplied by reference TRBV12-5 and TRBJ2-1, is DARVTQTPRHKVTEMGQEVTMRCQPILGHNTVFWYRQTMMQGLELLAYFRNRAPLDDSGMPKDRFSAEMPDATLATLKIQPSEPRDSAVYFCASGLAGVNEQFFGPGTRLTVL.

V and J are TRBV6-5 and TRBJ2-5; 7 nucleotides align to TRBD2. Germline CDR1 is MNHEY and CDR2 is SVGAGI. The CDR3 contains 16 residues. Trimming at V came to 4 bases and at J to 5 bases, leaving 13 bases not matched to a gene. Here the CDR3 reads CASSWGRLAAKETQYF. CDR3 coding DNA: TGTGCCAGCAGTTGGGGGAGACTAGCCGCCAAGGAGACCCAGTACTTC.

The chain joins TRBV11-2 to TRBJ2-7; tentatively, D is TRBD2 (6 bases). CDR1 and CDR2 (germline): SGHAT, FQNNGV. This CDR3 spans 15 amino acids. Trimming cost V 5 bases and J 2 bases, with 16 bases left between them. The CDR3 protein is CASSPSTGLTYEQYF. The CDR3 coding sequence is TGTGCCAGCAGCCCATCCACGGGACTCACCTACGAGCAGTACTTC.

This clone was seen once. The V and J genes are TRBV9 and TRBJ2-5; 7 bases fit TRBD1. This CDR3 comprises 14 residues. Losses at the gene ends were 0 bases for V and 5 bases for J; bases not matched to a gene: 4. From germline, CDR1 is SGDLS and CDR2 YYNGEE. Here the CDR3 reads CASSVATGIETQYF. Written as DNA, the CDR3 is TGTGCCAGCAGCGTAGCGACAGGGATCGAGACCCAGTACTTC.

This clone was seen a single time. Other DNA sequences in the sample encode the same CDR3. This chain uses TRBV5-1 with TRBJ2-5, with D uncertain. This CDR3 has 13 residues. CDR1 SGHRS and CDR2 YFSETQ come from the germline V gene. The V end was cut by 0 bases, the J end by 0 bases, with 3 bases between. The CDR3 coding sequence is TGCGCCAGCAGCTTGGACAACCAAGAGACCCAGTACTTC. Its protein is CASSLDNQETQYF.

The CDR3 spells CASSSLGTVGDTQYF. The DNA of the CDR3 is TGCGCCAGCAGCTCCCTAGGGACTGTCGGGGATACGCAGTATTTT. This sequence joins TRBV5-1 and TRBJ2-3, with D perhaps matching TRBD2 (6 bases). This CDR3 has 15 residues. Germline V gene lookup returns CDR1 SGHRS and CDR2 YFSETQ. Trimming stripped 3 bases from V and 6 bases from J, with 17 bases between.

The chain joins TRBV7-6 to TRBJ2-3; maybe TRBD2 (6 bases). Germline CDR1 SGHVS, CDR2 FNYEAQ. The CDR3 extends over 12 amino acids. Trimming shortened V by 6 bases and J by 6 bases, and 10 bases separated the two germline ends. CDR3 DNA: TGTGCCAGCAGGGGGGGTCCCGATACGCAGTATTTT. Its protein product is CASRGGPDTQYF.

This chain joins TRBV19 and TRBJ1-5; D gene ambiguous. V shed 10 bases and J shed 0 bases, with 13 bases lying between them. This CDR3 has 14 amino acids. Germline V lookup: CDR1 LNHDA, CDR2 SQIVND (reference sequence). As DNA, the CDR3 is TGTGCCACAGCGGACGGTCATAGCAATCAGCCCCAGCATTTT. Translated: CATADGHSNQPQHF.

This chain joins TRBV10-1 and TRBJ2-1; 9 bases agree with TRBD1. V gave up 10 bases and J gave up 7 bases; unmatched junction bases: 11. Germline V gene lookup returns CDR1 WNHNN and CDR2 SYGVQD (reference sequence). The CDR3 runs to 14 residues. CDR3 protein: CATSKGQGINEQFF. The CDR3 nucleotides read TGCGCCACGTCAAAGGGACAGGGAATAAATGAGCAGTTCTTC.

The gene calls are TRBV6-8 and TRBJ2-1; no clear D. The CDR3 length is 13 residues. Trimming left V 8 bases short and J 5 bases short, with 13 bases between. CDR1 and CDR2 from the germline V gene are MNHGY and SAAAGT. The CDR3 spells CASVKMRNNEQFF. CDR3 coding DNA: TGTGCCAGCGTTAAGATGAGGAACAATGAGCAGTTCTTC.

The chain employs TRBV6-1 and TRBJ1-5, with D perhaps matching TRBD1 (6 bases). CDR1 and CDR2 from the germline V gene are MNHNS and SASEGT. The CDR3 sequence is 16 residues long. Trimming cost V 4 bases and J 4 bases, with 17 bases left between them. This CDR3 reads CASSGPNNRDNQPQHF. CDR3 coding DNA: TGTGCCAGCAGTGGGCCCAATAACAGGGATAATCAGCCCCAGCATTTT.

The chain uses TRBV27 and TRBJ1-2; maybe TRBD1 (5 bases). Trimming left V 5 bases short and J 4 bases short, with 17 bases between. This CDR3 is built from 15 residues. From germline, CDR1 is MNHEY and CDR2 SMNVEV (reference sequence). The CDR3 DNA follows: TGTGCCAGCAGTCCCAAACCCGGGGGAACCTATGGCTACACCTTC. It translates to CASSPKPGGTYGYTF.

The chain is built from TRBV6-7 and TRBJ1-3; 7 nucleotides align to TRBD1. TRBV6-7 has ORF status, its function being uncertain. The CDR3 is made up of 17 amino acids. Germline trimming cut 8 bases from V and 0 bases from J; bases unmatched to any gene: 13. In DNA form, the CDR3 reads TGTGCCAGCCGAACAGGGGCCCCATGTTTCTCTGGAAACACCATATATTTT. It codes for CASRTGAPCFSGNTIYF.